The 25 T cell receptor beta chains below come from one sample, sequenced in a study of blood T cells in healthy people across ages. It was with a sample-barcoded 5' primer and a J-beta primer mix that a second PCR of roughly 6 to 11 cycles was run. TCRdb recomputed calls from the 5' RACE reads with MiXCR, one row per CDR3 protein. The sample includes about 650,000 distinct CDR3 sequences, approximately 52% seen only once; the top ten take roughly 13%. Sequencing was done on a sample of blood. The source is a woman of 80 years or more in good health.

This clonotype was observed many times. This chain's CDR3 is CSAPGASYNEQFF. CDR3 sequence (DNA): TGCAGTGCTCCGGGGGCCTCCTACAATGAGCAGTTCTTC. The chain couples TRBV20-1 to TRBJ2-1; either TRBD1 or TRBD2 may fit D (6 bases each). V lost 5 bases and J lost 0, with 8 bases in between. The CDR3 totals 13 residues. Germline V CDR1 and CDR2: DFQATT, SNEGSKA (reference sequence).

As for this clonotype: One base away lies a much larger clone, so this may be a sequencing read error. The V call is TRBV27, the J call TRBJ2-5, with TRBD1 identical over 7 bases. The junction had 29 bases not matched to a gene; V was cut back by 5 bases and J by 11 bases. The germline CDR1 and CDR2 sequences are MNHEY and SMNVEV (reference sequence). This CDR3 comprises 19 residues. The CDR3 spells CASSPDRAPNTESYNEQYF. CDR3 nucleotides: TGTGCCAGCAGTCCTGACAGGGCTCCAAATACGGAGAGTTACAATGAGCAGTACTTC.

About this clonotype: Since a much larger clone is just one base distant, this may be a read error. The chain links TRBV10-3 to TRBJ2-1, with TRBD2 identical over 9 bases. V was pared by 0 bases and J by 6 bases, with 12 bases of the junction left unmatched. The CDR3 covers 18 residues. Per germline, CDR1 ENHRY and CDR2 SYGVKD. As DNA, the CDR3 is TGTGCCATCAGTGAGTCGGGGGCTAGCGGGATGGGTGGCAATGAGCAGTTCTTC. Amino acid sequence: CAISESGASGMGGNEQFF.

For this clonotype: A much larger clonotype is one base distant, so this may be a read error. The V call is TRBV5-1, the J call TRBJ2-1; TRBD2 might be the D (6 bases). TRBJ2-7 explains the end of the DNA better; the J call may be wrong. The CDR3 sequence is 14 residues long. The germline V gene encodes CDR1 SGHRS and CDR2 YFSETQ. CDR3 sequence reads: CASSFNAGSNEQYF. CDR3 in DNA: TGCGCCAGCAGCTTCAACGCGGGGAGCAATGAGCAGTACTTC.

This clonotype showed up many times. The J gene is TRBJ2-1, the V gene TRBV6-5; TRBD2 might be the D (5 bases). Trimming took 3 bases from V and 4 from J, leaving 13 bases between them. The CDR3 runs to 15 residues. Germline values: CDR1 MNHEY, CDR2 SVGAGI. As DNA, the CDR3 is TGTGCCAGCAGTTATACGAGCGGAGCATACAATGAGCAGTTCTTC. Residues: CASSYTSGAYNEQFF.

This clonotype was observed a single time. V and J are TRBV12-5 and TRBJ2-3; 9 bases map to TRBD1. The J segment lost 4 bases and the V segment lost 4 bases, leaving 15 bases of the junction unmatched. Germline CDR1 LGHNT, CDR2 FRNRAP. CDR3 length: 18 residues. DNA of the CDR3: TGTGCTAGTGGTTCCCACCCCCTTGGGACAGGGAGTCCAGATACGCAGTATTTT. It encodes CASGSHPLGTGSPDTQYF.

V and J are TRBV7-9 and TRBJ1-4; D possibly corresponds to TRBD1 (6 bases). V was trimmed by 0 bases and J by 5 bases, leaving 10 bases between them. The length of the CDR3 is 15 residues. Germline loops: CDR1 SEHNR, CDR2 FQNEAQ (reference sequence). The CDR3 coding sequence is TGTGCCAGCAGCTTAGCGGGGACATTGAATGAAAAACTGTTTTTT. This translates into CASSLAGTLNEKLFF.

This clonotype was seen a single time. V gene TRBV9 combines with J gene TRBJ2-5, with 8 bases fitting TRBD2. V lost 0 bases and J lost 6; bases outside the gene matches: 7. The CDR3 loop spans 15 amino acids. Germline CDR1 reads SGDLS; CDR2 reads YYNGEE. Written as DNA, the CDR3 is TGTGCCAGCAGCGTAGTCGGGGGGGCCTCGCAGACCCAGTACTTC. It is translated as CASSVVGGASQTQYF. The entire variable domain, with the rest obtained from reference TRBV9 and TRBJ2-5, is as follows: DSGVTQTPKHLITATGQRVTLRCSPRSGDLSVYWYQQSLDQGLQFLIQYYNGEERAKGNILERFSAQQFPDLHSELNLSSLELGDSALYFCASSVVGGASQTQYFGPGTRLLVL.

Concerning this clonotype itself: A much larger clone differs from this one at a single base, so this may be a read error. The rearrangement links TRBV6-6 to TRBJ2-1; TRBD2 matches at 11 bases. Trimming cost V 4 bases and J 8 bases; bases outside gene matches: 7. Germline assignment: CDR1 MNHNY and CDR2 SVGAGI (reference sequence). This CDR3 spans 15 amino acids. The CDR3 loop is CASSFTSGSSHEQFF. CDR3 sequence (DNA): TGTGCCAGCAGTTTCACTAGCGGGAGCAGCCATGAGCAGTTCTTC.

This clonotype was detected many times. The J gene is TRBJ1-1, the V gene TRBV5-4, with TRBD1 matching over 12 bases. The junction had 3 bases not matched to a gene; V was cut back by 7 bases and J by 2 bases. Germline V CDR1 and CDR2: SGHNT, YYREEE (reference sequence). CDR3 size: 14 residues. The CDR3 DNA reads as TGTGCCAGCCGGGACAGGGGGCATAACACTGAAGCTTTCTTT. Its translation is CASRDRGHNTEAFF.

This clonotype was counted a few times. This chain joins TRBV5-1 and TRBJ1-1; D gene uncertain. V was clipped by 4 bases and J by 0 bases, with 10 bases between them. This CDR3 region has 14 residues. Per the germline V gene, CDR1 is SGHRS and CDR2 is YFSETQ. The chain's CDR3 is CASSLGYMNTEAFF. CDR3 coding DNA: TGCGCCAGCAGCCTCGGTTACATGAACACTGAAGCTTTCTTT.

A few counts support this clonotype. This chain uses TRBV7-3 with TRBJ2-2, with D possibly TRBD2 on 6 matching bases. Trimming took off 5 bases at V and 7 bases at J, with 17 bases between the two ends. Germline V CDR1 and CDR2: SGHTA, FQGTGA. The CDR3 runs to 15 residues. This chain's CDR3 is CASSEYPRGVGELFF. For the CDR3, the DNA is TGTGCCAGCAGCGAATATCCGCGGGGTGTCGGGGAGCTGTTTTTT.

A note on this clonotype: This may come from a read error, since a much larger clone is one base off. The chain carries TRBV12-3 or TRBV12-4 and TRBJ2-7; D ambiguous. The CDR3 runs to 13 residues. This CDR3 is CACSLSLTYEQYF. The CDR3 DNA is TGTGCCTGCAGTTTGTCCCTTACCTACGAGCAGTACTTC.

The chain links TRBV12-3 or TRBV12-4 to TRBJ2-1; maybe TRBD2 (5 bases). The V and J ends lost 7 bases and 8 bases respectively, with 15 bases between them. This CDR3 is 13 amino acids long. In nucleotides, the CDR3 is TGTGCCAGCATGAGGGTGAGCGGCGATGAGCAGTTCTTC. Its protein product is CASMRVSGDEQFF.

DNA for the CDR3: TGTGCCAGCAGCTTAGCGAGGCTAGGACAGGGTAATTCACCCCTCCACTTT. It encodes CASSLARLGQGNSPLHF. This rearrangement joins TRBV7-9 to TRBJ1-6; 8 bases line up with TRBD1. CDR3 length equals 17 residues. The germline CDR1 and CDR2 sequences are SEHNR and FQNEAQ (reference sequence). V lost 0 bases to trimming and J lost 6 bases; unmatched junction nucleotides: 7.

The sample holds many counts of this clonotype. The chain is built from TRBV6-1 and TRBJ2-1; TRBD2 aligns across 11 bases. This CDR3 is 15 amino acids long. Germline-derived CDR1 and CDR2 are MNHNS and SASEGT. The ends lost 2 bases at V and 3 bases at J; junction bases unmatched: 0. CDR3 nucleotide sequence: TGTGCCAGCAGTGAAACTAGCGGGAGCTACAATGAGCAGTTCTTC. Its protein product is CASSETSGSYNEQFF.

The chain recombines TRBV7-2 with TRBJ1-1; no reliable D call. The ends were cut back, 1 base at V and 4 bases at J, with 13 bases in the middle. Germline V CDR1 and CDR2: SGHTA, FQGNSA. This CDR3 comprises 15 residues. The CDR3 spells CASSLVWARGTEAFF. CDR3 DNA sequence: TGTGCCAGCAGCTTAGTCTGGGCGCGGGGCACTGAAGCTTTCTTT. The full variable domain, rest sourced from reference TRBV7-2 and TRBJ1-1, is GAGVSQSPSNKVTEKGKDVELRCDPISGHTALYWYRQSLGQGLEFLIYFQGNSAPDKSGLPSDRFSAERTGGSVSTLTIQRTQQEDSAVYLCASSLVWARGTEAFFGQGTRLTVV.

In DNA, the CDR3 is TGTGCCAGCAGCCAATTTTTAGACCAGTATTTT. Residues: CASSQFLDQYF. J is TRBJ2-3 and V is TRBV4-2; D ambiguous. Germline V CDR1 and CDR2: LGHNA, YNFKEQ. V was trimmed by 2 bases and J by 12 bases, leaving 9 bases between them. The CDR3 is made up of 11 amino acids.

The chain joins TRBV15 to TRBJ2-7, with unresolved D. The CDR3 sequence is 11 residues long. V shed 5 bases and J shed 6 bases, with 8 bases lying between them. Looked up from germline, CDR1 is LNHNV and CDR2 is YYDKDF (reference sequence). The CDR3 reads CATSSSSEQYF. The CDR3 nucleotides are TGTGCCACCAGCTCTTCGAGCGAGCAGTACTTC.

This clonotype was seen more than once but under ten times. The genes are TRBV3-1 and TRBJ2-6; D is unresolved. The germline CDR1 and CDR2 sequences are LGHDT and YNNKEL (reference sequence). V was pared by 1 base and J by 0 bases, with 16 bases between. This CDR3 has 19 amino acids. In nucleotides, the CDR3 is TGTGCCAGCAGCCAAGGGATCAGAGCACCGGCCTCTGGGGCCAACGTCCTGACTTTC. This encodes CASSQGIRAPASGANVLTF.

This clonotype was observed a single time. The chain recombines TRBV6-2 or TRBV6-3 with TRBJ2-2, with TRBD2 matching over 10 bases. The CDR3 totals 14 residues. The V segment lost 6 bases and the J segment 3 bases; nucleotides outside the gene matches: 1. Looked up from germline, CDR1 is MNHEY and CDR2 is SVGEGT. The CDR3 loop reads CASRTSGYTGELFF. CDR3 nucleotide sequence: TGTGCCAGCAGGACTAGCGGGTACACCGGGGAGCTGTTTTTT.

In its sample, this clonotype was seen a few times. The rearrangement links TRBV2 to TRBJ2-1; D may correspond to TRBD1 or TRBD2 (5 bases each). From germline, CDR1 is SNHLY and CDR2 FYNNEI. The V gene lost 4 bases and the J gene lost 5 bases, with 24 bases spanning the gap. The CDR3 spans 18 residues. CDR3 coding DNA: TGTGCCAGCAGTGCTTTTATTAGTGCTAGCAGAGGGGACAATGAGCAGTTCTTC. Encoded protein: CASSAFISASRGDNEQFF. The full variable domain, in which reference TRBV2 and TRBJ2-1 provide the parts outside the CDR3, is EPEVTQTPSHQVTQMGQEVILRCVPISNHLYFYWYRQILGQKVEFLVSFYNNEISEKSEIFDDQFSVERPDGSNFTLKIRSTKLEDSAMYFCASSAFISASRGDNEQFFGPGTRLTVL.

V and J are TRBV14 and TRBJ2-3; D unresolved. Germline-derived CDR1 and CDR2 are SGHDN and FVKESK. The V end was cut by 3 bases, the J end by 14 bases, with 18 bases between. The CDR3 spans 13 residues. DNA for the CDR3: TGTGCCAGCAGCCACCCCTCGAGACGACGGCTGTATTTT. Protein: CASSHPSRRRLYF.

The chain joins TRBV20-1 to TRBJ2-3, with a possible D match to TRBD1 (6 bases). Germline V gene data show CDR1 as DFQATT and CDR2 as SNEGSKA (reference sequence). The V and J ends lost 0 bases and 4 bases respectively, with 14 bases between them. The length of the CDR3 is 15 residues. In DNA form, the CDR3 reads TGCAGTGCTAGAGAGGAACCAGGGGTATCAGATACGCAGTATTTT. Protein: CSAREEPGVSDTQYF.

The chain has TRBV27 and TRBJ2-3, with TRBD1 matching over 9 bases. The germline gives CDR1 MNHEY, CDR2 SMNVEV (reference sequence). Trimming at V came to 1 base and at J to 2 bases, leaving 10 bases not matched to a gene. The CDR3 is made up of 18 amino acids. CDR3 loop: CASSLWGSGQGLTDTQYF. CDR3 nucleotides: TGTGCCAGCAGTTTATGGGGATCGGGACAGGGACTCACAGATACGCAGTATTTT.